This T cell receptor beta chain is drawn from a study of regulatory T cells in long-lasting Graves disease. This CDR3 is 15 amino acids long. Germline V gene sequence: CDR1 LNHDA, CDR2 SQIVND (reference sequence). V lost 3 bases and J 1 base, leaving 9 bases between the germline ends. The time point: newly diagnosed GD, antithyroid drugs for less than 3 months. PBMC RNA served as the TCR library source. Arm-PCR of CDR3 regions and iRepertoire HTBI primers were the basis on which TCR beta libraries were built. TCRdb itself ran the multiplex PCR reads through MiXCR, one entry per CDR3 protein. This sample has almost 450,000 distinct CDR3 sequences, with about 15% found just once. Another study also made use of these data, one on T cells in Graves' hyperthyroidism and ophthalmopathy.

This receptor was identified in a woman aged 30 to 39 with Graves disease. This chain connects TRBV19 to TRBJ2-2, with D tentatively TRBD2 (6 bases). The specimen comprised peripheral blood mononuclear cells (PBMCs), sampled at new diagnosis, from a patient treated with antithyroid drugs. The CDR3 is CASSIIGGNTGELFF. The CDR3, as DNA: TGTGCCAGTAGTATCATCGGGGGGAACACCGGGGAGCTGTTTTTT.